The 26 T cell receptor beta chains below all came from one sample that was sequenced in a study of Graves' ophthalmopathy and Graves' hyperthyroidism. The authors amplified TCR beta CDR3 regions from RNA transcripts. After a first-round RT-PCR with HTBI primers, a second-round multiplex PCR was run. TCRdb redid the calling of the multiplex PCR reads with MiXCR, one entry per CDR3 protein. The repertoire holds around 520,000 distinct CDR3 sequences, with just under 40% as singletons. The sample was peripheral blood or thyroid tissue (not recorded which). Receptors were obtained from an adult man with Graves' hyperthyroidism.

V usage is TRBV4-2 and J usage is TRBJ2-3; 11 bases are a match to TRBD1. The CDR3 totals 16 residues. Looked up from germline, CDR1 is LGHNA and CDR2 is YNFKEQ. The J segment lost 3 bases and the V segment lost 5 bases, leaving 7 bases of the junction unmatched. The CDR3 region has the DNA TGTGCCAGCAGCACCTGGACAGGGGGCAAAACAGATACGCAGTATTTT. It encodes CASSTWTGGKTDTQYF.

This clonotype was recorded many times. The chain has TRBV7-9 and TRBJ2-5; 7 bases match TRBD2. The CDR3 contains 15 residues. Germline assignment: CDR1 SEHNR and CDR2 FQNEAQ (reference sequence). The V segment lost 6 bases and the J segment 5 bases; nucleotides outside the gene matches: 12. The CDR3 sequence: CASSSPGGEGETQYF. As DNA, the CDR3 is TGTGCCAGCAGTTCGCCAGGCGGGGAGGGGGAGACCCAGTACTTC.

Written as DNA, the CDR3 is TGTGCCAGCACCTCTACAGGGGGCTATGGCTACACCATATATTTT. Translating gives CASTSTGGYGYTIYF. The chain recombines TRBV9 with TRBJ1-3, with 9 bases matching TRBD1. V shed 6 bases, J shed 8 bases, and the junction held 12 bases outside the gene matches. Germline V lookup: CDR1 SGDLS, CDR2 YYNGEE. This CDR3 contains 15 residues.

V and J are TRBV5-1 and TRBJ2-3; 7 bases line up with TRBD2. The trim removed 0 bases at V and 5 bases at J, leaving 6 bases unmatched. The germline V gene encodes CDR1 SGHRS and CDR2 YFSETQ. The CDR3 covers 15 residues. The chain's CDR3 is CASSLVAGEKDTQYF. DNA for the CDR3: TGCGCCAGCAGCTTGGTGGCGGGGGAGAAAGATACGCAGTATTTT.

The CDR3 region has the DNA TGTGCCACCAGTGATTTCGGTAGCTCCTACAATGAGCAGTTCTTC. Its translation is CATSDFGSSYNEQFF. The rearrangement uses TRBV24-1 and TRBJ2-1; no clear D gene. This CDR3 region has 15 residues. Germline loops: CDR1 KGHDR, CDR2 SFDVKD. Trimming stripped 1 base from V and 0 bases from J, with 6 bases between.

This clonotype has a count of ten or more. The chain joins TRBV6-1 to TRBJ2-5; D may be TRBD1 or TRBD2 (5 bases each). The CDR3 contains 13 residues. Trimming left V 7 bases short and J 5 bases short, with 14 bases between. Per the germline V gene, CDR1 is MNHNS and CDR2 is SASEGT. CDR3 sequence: CASTAGSGETQYF. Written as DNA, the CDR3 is TGTGCCAGCACGGCAGGGTCGGGGGAGACCCAGTACTTC.

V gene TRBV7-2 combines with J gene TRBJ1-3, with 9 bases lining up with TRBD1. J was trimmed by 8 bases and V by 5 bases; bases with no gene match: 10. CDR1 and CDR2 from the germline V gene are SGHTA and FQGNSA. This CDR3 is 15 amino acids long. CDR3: CASSPSQGARDTIYF. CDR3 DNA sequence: TGTGCCAGCAGCCCCTCACAGGGGGCGAGGGACACCATATATTTT.

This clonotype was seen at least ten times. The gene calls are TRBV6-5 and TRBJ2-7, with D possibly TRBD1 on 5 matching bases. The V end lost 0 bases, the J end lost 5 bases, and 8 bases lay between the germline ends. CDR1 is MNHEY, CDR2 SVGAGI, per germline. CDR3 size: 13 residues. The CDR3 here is CASSYSTRDEQYF. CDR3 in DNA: TGTGCCAGCAGTTACTCGACCAGGGACGAGCAGTACTTC.

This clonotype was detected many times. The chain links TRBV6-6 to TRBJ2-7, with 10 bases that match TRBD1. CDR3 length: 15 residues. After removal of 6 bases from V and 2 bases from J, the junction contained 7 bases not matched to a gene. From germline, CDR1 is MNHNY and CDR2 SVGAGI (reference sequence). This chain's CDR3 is CASRGTGDPAYEQYF. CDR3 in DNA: TGTGCCAGCAGGGGGACAGGGGATCCCGCCTACGAGCAGTACTTC.

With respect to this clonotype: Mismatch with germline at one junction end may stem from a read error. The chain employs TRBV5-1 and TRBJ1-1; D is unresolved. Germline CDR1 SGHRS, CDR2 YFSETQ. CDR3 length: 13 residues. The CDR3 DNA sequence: TGCACCAGCAGCTTGGATCCGAACACTGAAGCTTTCTTT. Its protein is CTSSLDPNTEAFF.

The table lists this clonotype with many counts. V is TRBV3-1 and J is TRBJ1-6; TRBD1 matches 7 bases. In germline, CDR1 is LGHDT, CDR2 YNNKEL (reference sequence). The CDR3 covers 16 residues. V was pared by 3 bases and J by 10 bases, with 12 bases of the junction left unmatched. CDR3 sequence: CASSQTGHGPGSPLHF. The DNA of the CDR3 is TGTGCCAGCAGCCAGACAGGGCACGGTCCGGGCTCACCCCTCCACTTT.

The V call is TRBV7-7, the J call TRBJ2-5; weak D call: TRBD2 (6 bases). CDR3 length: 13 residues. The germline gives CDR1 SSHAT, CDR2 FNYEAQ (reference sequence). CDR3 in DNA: TGTGCTAGAGATGGGAGGTACCAAGAGACCCAGTACTTC. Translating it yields CARDGRYQETQYF.

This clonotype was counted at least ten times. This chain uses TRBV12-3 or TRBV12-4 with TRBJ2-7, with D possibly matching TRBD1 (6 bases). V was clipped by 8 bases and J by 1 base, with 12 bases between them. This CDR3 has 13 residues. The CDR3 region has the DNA TGTGCCAGCCAATGGCAGGGGTCCTACGAGCAGTACTTC. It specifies CASQWQGSYEQYF.

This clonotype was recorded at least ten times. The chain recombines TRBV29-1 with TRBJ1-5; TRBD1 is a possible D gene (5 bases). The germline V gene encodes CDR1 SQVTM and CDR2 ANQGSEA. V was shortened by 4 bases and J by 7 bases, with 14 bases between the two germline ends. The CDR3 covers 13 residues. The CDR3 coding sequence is TGCAGCGTTGCTCGGGGACGGGAACAGCCCCAGCATTTT. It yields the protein CSVARGREQPQHF.

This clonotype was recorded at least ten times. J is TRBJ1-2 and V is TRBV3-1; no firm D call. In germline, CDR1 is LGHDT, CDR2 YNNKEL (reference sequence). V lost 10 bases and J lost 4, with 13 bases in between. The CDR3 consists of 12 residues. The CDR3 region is CATGDLAYGYTF. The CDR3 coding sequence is TGTGCCACCGGGGATCTTGCCTATGGCTACACCTTC.

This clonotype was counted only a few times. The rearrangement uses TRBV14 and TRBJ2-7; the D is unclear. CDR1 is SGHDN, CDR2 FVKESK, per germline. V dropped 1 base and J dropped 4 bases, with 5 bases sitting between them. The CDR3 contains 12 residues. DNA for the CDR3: TGTGCCAGCAGCCAAGTTAGGTACGAGCAGTACTTC. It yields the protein CASSQVRYEQYF.

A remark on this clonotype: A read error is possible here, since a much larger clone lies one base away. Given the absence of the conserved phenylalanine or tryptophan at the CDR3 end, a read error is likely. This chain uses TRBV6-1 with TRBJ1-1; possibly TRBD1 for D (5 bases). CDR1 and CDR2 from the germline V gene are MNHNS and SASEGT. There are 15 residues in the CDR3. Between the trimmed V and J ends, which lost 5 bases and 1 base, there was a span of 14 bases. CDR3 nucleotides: TGTGCCAGCAGTAATAAGGGACGGGGGAACACTGAAGCTTTCCTT. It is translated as CASSNKGRGNTEAFL.

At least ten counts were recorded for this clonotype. CDR3 nucleotide sequence: TGTGCCAGCAGCTATCAGCAGGGGTGGCAGCCCCAGCATTTT. It codes for CASSYQQGWQPQHF. This rearrangement joins TRBV5-5 to TRBJ1-5; maybe TRBD1 (6 bases). The V gene's germline CDR1 is SGHKS and CDR2 YYEKEE (reference sequence). V was trimmed by 3 bases and J by 7 bases, leaving 14 bases between them. The CDR3 consists of 14 residues.

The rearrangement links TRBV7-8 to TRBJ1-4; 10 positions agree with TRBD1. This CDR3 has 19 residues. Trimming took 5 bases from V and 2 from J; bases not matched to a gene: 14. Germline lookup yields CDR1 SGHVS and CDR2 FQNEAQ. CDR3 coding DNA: TGTGCCAGCAGCGTCTCCGGGACAGGGGCCCCATCCACTAATGAAAAACTGTTTTTT. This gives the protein CASSVSGTGAPSTNEKLFF.

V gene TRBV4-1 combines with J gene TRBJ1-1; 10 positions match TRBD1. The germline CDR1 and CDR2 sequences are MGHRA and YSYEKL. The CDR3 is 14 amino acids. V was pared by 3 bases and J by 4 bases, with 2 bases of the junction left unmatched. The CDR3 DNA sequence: TGCGCCAGCAGCCAGGACAGGGGGGGCACTGAAGCTTTCTTT. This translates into CASSQDRGGTEAFF.

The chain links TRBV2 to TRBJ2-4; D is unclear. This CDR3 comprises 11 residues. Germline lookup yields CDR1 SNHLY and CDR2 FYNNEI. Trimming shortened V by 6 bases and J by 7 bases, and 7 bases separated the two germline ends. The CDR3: CASRPNNIQYF. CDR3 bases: TGTGCCAGCAGACCTAACAACATTCAGTACTTC.

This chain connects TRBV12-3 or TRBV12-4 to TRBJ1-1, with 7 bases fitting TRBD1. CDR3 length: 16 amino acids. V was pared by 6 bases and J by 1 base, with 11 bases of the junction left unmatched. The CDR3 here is CASSPYRGEGNTEAFF. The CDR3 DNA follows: TGTGCCAGCAGCCCCTACAGGGGCGAGGGGAACACTGAAGCTTTCTTT.

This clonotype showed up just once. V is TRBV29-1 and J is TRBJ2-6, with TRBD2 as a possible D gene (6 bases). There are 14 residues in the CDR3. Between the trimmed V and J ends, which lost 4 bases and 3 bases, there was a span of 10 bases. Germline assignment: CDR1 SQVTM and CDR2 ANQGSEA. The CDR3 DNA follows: TGCAGCGTTGGGAGGGAACGTGGGGCCAACGTCCTGACTTTC. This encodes CSVGRERGANVLTF. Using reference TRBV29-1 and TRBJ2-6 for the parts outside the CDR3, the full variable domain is SAVISQKPSRDICQRGTSLTIQCQVDSQVTMMFWYRQQPGQSLTLIATANQGSEATYESGFVIDKFPISRPNLTFSTLTVSNMSPEDSSIYLCSVGRERGANVLTFGAGSRLTVL.

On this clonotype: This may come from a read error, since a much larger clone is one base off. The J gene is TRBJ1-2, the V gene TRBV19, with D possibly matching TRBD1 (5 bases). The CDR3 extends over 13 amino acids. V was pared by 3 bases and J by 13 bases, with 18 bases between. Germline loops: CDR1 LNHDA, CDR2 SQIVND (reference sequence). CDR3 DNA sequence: TGTGCCAGTAGTATCGGGGGGAGGGAGGCCCCCACCTTC. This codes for CASSIGGREAPTF.

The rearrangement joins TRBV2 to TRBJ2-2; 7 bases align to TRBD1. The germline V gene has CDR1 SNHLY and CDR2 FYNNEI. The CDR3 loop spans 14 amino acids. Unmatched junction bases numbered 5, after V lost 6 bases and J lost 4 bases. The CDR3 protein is CASREHRGTGELFF. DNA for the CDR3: TGTGCCAGCAGGGAGCACAGGGGCACCGGGGAGCTGTTTTTT.

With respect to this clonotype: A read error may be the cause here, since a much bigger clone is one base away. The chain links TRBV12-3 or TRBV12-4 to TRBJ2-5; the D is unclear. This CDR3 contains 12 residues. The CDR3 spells CASSSWVETQHF. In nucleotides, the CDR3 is TGTGCCAGCAGTTCGTGGGTAGAGACCCAGCACTTC.